This T cell receptor beta chain originates from a study of tumor and adjacent non-tumor tissue in lung cancer. TCRbeta libraries were built with three rounds of nested PCR, modified from ARM-PCR. TCRdb redid the calling of the multiplex PCR reads with MiXCR, one entry per CDR3 protein. The sample lists 90,000 to 100,000 distinct CDR3 sequences, 75% to 85% occurring once. The CDR3 has 12 residues. Trimming took 8 bases from V and 2 from J, leaving 9 bases between them. The germline V gene encodes CDR1 SEHNR and CDR2 FQNEAQ (reference sequence). This sample's RNA came from whole unsorted tissue. Distant lung tissue was collected more than 3 cm away from the tumor edge. Donors were chemotherapy-naive, newly diagnosed lung cancer surgical patients in China, August–late 2014.

This sequence originates from a man in his fifties or sixties with small cell lung cancer. Sequenced sample: distant non-tumor lung tissue. The chain couples TRBV7-9 to TRBJ1-1; D unclear. CDR3 nucleotides: TGTGCCAGCCACGTCTTAAACACTGAAGCTTTCTTT. This sequence encodes CASHVLNTEAFF.